This T cell receptor beta chain was obtained from a study of long-term antiretroviral therapy in people with HIV. Study as a whole: Initial samples were collected about a decade before the 2015 immediate-ART recommendation. Study results and caveats: The data indicate that diversity increased after ART but remained below transplant donor controls. When set beside controls, HIV repertoires had CDR3 length ranges that were narrower.

Cryopreserved PBMC, at roughly 0.9-11 million per sample, were present before DNA extraction. immunoSEQ v3.0 was run at survey level. Some clones are missing from TCRdb's copy, which holds only in-frame ones; the method was immunoSEQ multiplex PCR. The sample yields 40,000 to 50,000 clones, about 94% seen once. With respect to this clone: As yet, its antigen is unknown.

V shed 1 base and J shed 8 bases, with 9 bases lying between them. Germline V CDR1 and CDR2: SGHAT, FQNNGV. The CDR3 runs 13 residues. The sample consisted of unsorted PBMCs, taken around 9.2 years after starting antiretroviral therapy. The TCR originated in a man younger than 45 with HIV. This chain joins TRBV11-2 and TRBJ2-1; the D is unclear. The CDR3 region is CASSLVVGDEQFF. The CDR3 DNA reads as TGTGCCAGCAGCTTAGTGGTAGGTGATGAGCAGTTCTTC.